Shown below are 4 T cell receptor beta chains from a single sample sequenced in a study of blood T cells in healthy people across ages. Together with a sample-barcoded 5' primer, a J-beta primer mix was included in a second PCR lasting about 6 to 12 cycles. From the 5' RACE reads, TCRdb called clonotypes with MiXCR, one entry per CDR3 protein. The table shows 1.5 million to 2 million distinct CDR3 sequences, with around half occurring only once. Input material: blood. Receptors originate from a woman between 40 and 55 years old in good health.

The chain couples TRBV19 to TRBJ1-1, with D uncertain. Germline CDR1 reads LNHDA; CDR2 reads SQIVND (reference sequence). The V and J ends lost 4 bases and 9 bases respectively, with 21 bases between them. The CDR3 has 15 amino acids. The CDR3 is CASSSIKLESDQAFF. The CDR3 DNA reads TGTGCCAGTAGTAGTATTAAGCTCGAGTCGGACCAAGCTTTCTTT.

This clonotype has just a few counts. The gene calls are TRBV28 and TRBJ2-7, with D perhaps TRBD1 (5 bases). This CDR3 region has 14 residues. V shed 6 bases and J shed 5 bases, with 17 bases lying between them. Germline values: CDR1 MDHEN, CDR2 SYDVKM. DNA for the CDR3: TGTGCCAGCAGAAATCAGGGATCTGGAAACGAGCAGTACTTC. Translating gives CASRNQGSGNEQYF.

The V gene is TRBV20-1, the J gene TRBJ2-7, with no clear D. There are 15 residues in the CDR3. Trimming stripped 3 bases from V and 0 bases from J, with 15 bases between. Germline CDR1 and CDR2: DFQATT and SNEGSKA (reference sequence). In nucleotides, the CDR3 is TGCAGTGCTAGTCGTAAGGGCCTGGTCTCCTACGAGCAGTACTTC. This gives the protein CSASRKGLVSYEQYF.

The chain uses TRBV7-2 and TRBJ2-7, with a weak D call TRBD2 (5 bases). The J call is uncertain, as TRBJ2-5 better fits the DNA end. The CDR3 runs 15 residues. Germline-derived CDR1 and CDR2 are SGHTA and FQGNSA. In nucleotides, the CDR3 is TGTGCCAGCAGCTTACCGCAAGCGGATATAAAGACCCAGTACTTC. It codes for CASSLPQADIKTQYF.